The 13 T cell receptor beta chains given below trace back to one sample, sequenced in a study of cytomegalovirus exposure and HLA in healthy donors. Using immunoSEQ multiplex PCR, the repertoire was profiled, and TCRdb retains in-frame clones only, with some absent. The data show some 44,000 clones, 92% seen once. The source material was PBMCs. These TCRs come from a man between 18 and 35 years old in good health and CMV-seronegative.

V is TRBV5-4 and J is TRBJ2-5; 10 nucleotides match TRBD2. The CDR3 is made up of 16 amino acids. The ends lost 5 bases at V and 0 bases at J; junction bases unmatched: 7. Germline V lookup: CDR1 SGHNT, CDR2 YYREEE (reference sequence). The CDR3 coding sequence is TGTGCCAGCAGGTCTGGGACTAGCGCTAACCAAGAGACCCAGTACTTC. It codes for CASRSGTSANQETQYF. The full variable domain, completed using reference TRBV5-4 and TRBJ2-5, is ETGVTQSPTHLIKTRGQQVTLRCSSQSGHNTVSWYQQALGQGPQFIFQYYREEENGRGNFPPRFSGLQFPNYSSELNVNALELDDSALYLCASRSGTSANQETQYFGPGTRLLVL.

The chain links TRBV9 to TRBJ1-2; TRBD1 matches at 11 bases. J was trimmed by 4 bases and V by 3 bases; bases with no gene match: 5. The CDR3 length is 15 residues. Germline CDR1 is SGDLS and CDR2 is YYNGEE. The CDR3 nucleotides read TGTGCCAGCAGCGGCTCCGGGACAGGGGGCTATGGCTACACCTTC. Protein product: CASSGSGTGGYGYTF. Full variable domain (missing parts from reference TRBV9 and TRBJ1-2): DSGVTQTPKHLITATGQRVTLRCSPRSGDLSVYWYQQSLDQGLQFLIQYYNGEERAKGNILERFSAQQFPDLHSELNLSSLELGDSALYFCASSGSGTGGYGYTFGSGTRLTVV.

The V and J genes are TRBV28 and TRBJ2-3; the match to TRBD2 covers 8 bases. This CDR3 comprises 16 residues. Trimming cost V 7 bases and J 2 bases; bases outside gene matches: 11. The germline V gene has CDR1 MDHEN and CDR2 SYDVKM. CDR3 loop: CASTVLAGGTTDTQYF. CDR3 nucleotide sequence: TGTGCCAGCACCGTGCTGGCGGGAGGTACCACAGATACGCAGTATTTT.

The rearrangement uses TRBV21-1 and TRBJ2-1; the D call of TRBD2 is as the table states it, not checked on the DNA. TRBV21-1 has pseudogene status. This CDR3 contains 17 residues. CDR3 sequence reads: CASSRVYPGGLRYEQFF. DNA for the CDR3: TGTGCCAGCAGCAGAGTTTACCCGGGAGGGCTTAGGTATGAGCAGTTCTTC.

The genes are TRBV7-9 and TRBJ1-2, with 8 nucleotides matching TRBD1. Germline CDR1 is SEHNR and CDR2 is FQNEAQ (reference sequence). Trimming took 7 bases from V and 4 from J; bases not matched to a gene: 8. The CDR3 has 14 amino acids. The CDR3 DNA reads as TGTGCCAGCACCCTACAGGGGGGTGTCTATGGCTACACCTTC. Translation gives CASTLQGGVYGYTF.

The V call is TRBV2, the J call TRBJ2-3, with 7 bases fitting TRBD2. This CDR3 contains 15 residues. V lost 2 bases to trimming and J lost 4 bases; unmatched junction nucleotides: 6. Germline CDR1 is SNHLY and CDR2 is FYNNEI. CDR3 region: CASSEMREGSDTQYF. As DNA, the CDR3 is TGTGCCAGCAGTGAAATGAGGGAGGGCTCAGATACGCAGTATTTT. Filled out from reference TRBV2 and TRBJ2-3, the complete variable domain reads EPEVTQTPSHQVTQMGQEVILRCVPISNHLYFYWYRQILGQKVEFLVSFYNNEISEKSEIFDDQFSVERPDGSNFTLKIRSTKLEDSAMYFCASSEMREGSDTQYFGPGTRLTVL.

The genes are TRBV9 and TRBJ2-3; 9 bases match TRBD2. The CDR3 contains 16 residues. V lost 0 bases and J lost 1; bases outside the gene matches: 3. Germline V lookup: CDR1 SGDLS, CDR2 YYNGEE. CDR3 DNA: TGTGCCAGCAGCGTAGGGCTAGCGGGGCGCACAGATACGCAGTATTTT. Its protein product is CASSVGLAGRTDTQYF.

This clone was counted between two and nine times. The chain carries TRBV6-6 and TRBJ1-1; D is possibly TRBD1 (5 bases). CDR3 length: 13 residues. Germline V gives CDR1 MNHNY, CDR2 SVGAGI (reference sequence). V lost 7 bases and J lost 1, with 10 bases in between. The CDR3 protein is CASNIDRNTEAFF. The CDR3 bases are TGTGCCAGCAATATAGACAGGAACACTGAAGCTTTCTTT.

This chain links TRBV12-5 with TRBJ1-2; 7 positions agree with TRBD1. With 1 base clipped from V and 6 bases from J, the junction kept 8 bases outside the gene matches. The CDR3 spans 15 residues. Germline V gene sequence: CDR1 LGHNT, CDR2 FRNRAP. The DNA for the CDR3 is TGTGCTAGTGGTTTGGGGGACAGATACGGGGATGGCTACACCTTC. It codes for CASGLGDRYGDGYTF.

The gene calls are TRBV6-6 and TRBJ2-3, with D tentatively TRBD2 (7 bases). V was clipped by 7 bases and J by 8 bases, with 19 bases between them. Germline-derived CDR1 and CDR2 are MNHNY and SVGAGI (reference sequence). This CDR3 region has 14 residues. CDR3 sequence reads: CASTLGRGLGTQYF. CDR3 DNA sequence: TGTGCCAGCACCCTTGGGAGGGGGTTAGGTACGCAGTATTTT.

This clone was observed once. The junction and the germline gene differ at one end; a read error may be behind it. The CDR3 reads CASSIGPIRANTGELFF. In DNA form, the CDR3 reads TGTGCCAGTAGCATAGGTCCTATTCGAGCGAACACCGGGGAGCTGTTTTTT. The genes are TRBV19 and TRBJ2-2; D is unclear. Germline-derived CDR1 and CDR2 are LNHDA and SQIVND (reference sequence). The CDR3 is 17 residues long. Using reference TRBV19 and TRBJ2-2 for the parts outside the CDR3, the full variable domain is DGGITQSPKYLFRKEGQNVTLSCEQNLNHDAMYWYRQDPGQGLRLIYYSQIVNDFQKGDIAEGYSVSREKKESFPLTVTSAQKNPTAFYLCASSIGPIRANTGELFFGEGSRLTVL.

The J gene is TRBJ2-1, the V gene TRBV4-3; tentative D call: TRBD2 (6 bases). Germline-derived CDR1 and CDR2 are LGHNA and YSLEER. With 4 bases removed from V and 6 bases from J, the gap between germline ends came to 13 bases. The CDR3 consists of 14 residues. CDR3 region: CASSPAEGFNEQFF. CDR3 bases: TGCGCCAGCAGCCCAGCGGAGGGTTTCAATGAGCAGTTCTTC.

The rearrangement uses TRBV5-1 and TRBJ1-2, with 7 bases lining up with TRBD1. CDR1 and CDR2 (germline): SGHRS, YFSETQ. CDR3 size: 14 residues. J gave up 3 bases and V 5 bases, and 7 bases lay outside the gene matches. DNA of the CDR3: TGCGCCAGCAGTTTCACCGGACAGGACTATGGCTACACCTTC. It encodes CASSFTGQDYGYTF.